The entry below gives a single T cell receptor (beta chain) sequence along with its context. Its matching antigen is unknown. All the patients suffered relapse after autologous stem cell transplantation, and brentuximab vedotin exposure differed. Germline V lookup: CDR1 MNHEY, CDR2 SVGAGI. The CDR3 is 13 residues long. V was cut by 5 bases and J by 6 bases, with 13 bases left in between. The data were obtained in a study of PD-1 blockade in classical Hodgkin lymphoma. Study details: Intravenous nivolumab at 3 mg/kg was given to patients every 2 weeks. Notes on the study in general: Compared with healthy donors, newly diagnosed patients reportedly showed lower baseline TCR diversity. Exclusion was applied to patients who started nivolumab under 1 year after ASCT.

Repertoires were generated with immunoSEQ multiplex PCR, while TCRdb's copy carries only in-frame clones and drops some. The sample lists tens of thousands of clones, roughly 70% occurring once. The sequences come from peripheral blood mononuclear cells (PBMCs), collected before the second cycle of nivolumab. This receptor was identified in a human donor with classical Hodgkin lymphoma. V usage is TRBV6-5 and J usage is TRBJ1-2, with a weak D call TRBD1 (6 bases). CDR3 sequence (DNA): TGTGCCAGCAGTGGAGGGGCAGGGGATGGCTACACCTTC. It codes for CASSGGAGDGYTF.